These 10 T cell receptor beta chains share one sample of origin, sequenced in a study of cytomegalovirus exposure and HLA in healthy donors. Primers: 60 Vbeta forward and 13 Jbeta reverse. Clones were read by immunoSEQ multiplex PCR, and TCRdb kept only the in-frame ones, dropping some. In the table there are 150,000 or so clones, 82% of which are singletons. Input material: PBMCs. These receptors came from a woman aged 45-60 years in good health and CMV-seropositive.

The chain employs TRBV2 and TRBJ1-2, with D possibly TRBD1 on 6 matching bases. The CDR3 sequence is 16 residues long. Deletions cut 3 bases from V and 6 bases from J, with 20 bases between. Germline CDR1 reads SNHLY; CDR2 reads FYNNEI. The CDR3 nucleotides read TGTGCCAGCAGTGACTATTCGTGGACAGCGGAAAATGGCTACACCTTC. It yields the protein CASSDYSWTAENGYTF.

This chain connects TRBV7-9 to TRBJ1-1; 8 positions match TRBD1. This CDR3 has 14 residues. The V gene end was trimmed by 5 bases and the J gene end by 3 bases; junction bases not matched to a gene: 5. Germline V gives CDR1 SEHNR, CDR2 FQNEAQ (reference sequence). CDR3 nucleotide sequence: TGTGCCAGCAGCCCCGGACAGGGTGACACTGAAGCTTTCTTT. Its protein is CASSPGQGDTEAFF.

CDR3: CASTMGQGSLDTQYF. The CDR3 DNA follows: TGTGCCAGCACTATGGGACAGGGTAGTTTGGATACGCAGTATTTT. The rearrangement uses TRBV28 and TRBJ2-3; 9 bases agree with TRBD1. Germline V gene data show CDR1 as MDHEN and CDR2 as SYDVKM. This CDR3 has 15 amino acids. V gave up 7 bases and J gave up 6 bases; unmatched junction bases: 11.

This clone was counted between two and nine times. The CDR3 nucleotides read TGTGCCAGCAGTTACGAGGCAACTAATGAAAAACTGTTTTTT. Translated: CASSYEATNEKLFF. V and J are TRBV6-5 and TRBJ1-4; D uncertain. Looked up from germline, CDR1 is MNHEY and CDR2 is SVGAGI. This CDR3 spans 14 amino acids. Between the trimmed V and J ends, which lost 2 bases and 0 bases, there was a span of 4 bases.

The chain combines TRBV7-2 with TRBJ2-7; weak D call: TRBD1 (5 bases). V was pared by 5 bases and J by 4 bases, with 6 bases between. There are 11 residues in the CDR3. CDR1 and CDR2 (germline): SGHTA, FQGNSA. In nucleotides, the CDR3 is TGTGCCAGCAGCAACAGGTACGAGCAGTACTTC. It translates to CASSNRYEQYF.

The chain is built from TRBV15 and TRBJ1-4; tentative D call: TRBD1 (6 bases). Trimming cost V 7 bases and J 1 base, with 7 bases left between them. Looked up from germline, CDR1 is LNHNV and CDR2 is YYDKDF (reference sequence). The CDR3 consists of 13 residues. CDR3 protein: CATKGGTNEKLFF. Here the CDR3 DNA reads TGTGCCACCAAAGGGGGAACTAATGAAAAACTGTTTTTT.

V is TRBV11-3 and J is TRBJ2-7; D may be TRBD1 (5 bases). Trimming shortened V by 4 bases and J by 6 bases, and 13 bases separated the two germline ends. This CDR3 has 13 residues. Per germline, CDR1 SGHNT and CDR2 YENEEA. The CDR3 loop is CASSSMVGAEQYF. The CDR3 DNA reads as TGTGCCAGCAGCTCTATGGTAGGGGCCGAGCAGTACTTC. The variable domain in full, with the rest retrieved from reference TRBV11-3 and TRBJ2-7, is EAGVVQSPRYKIIEKKQPVAFWCNPISGHNTLYWYLQNLGQGPELLIRYENEEAVDDSQLPKDRFSAERLKGVDSTLKIQPAELGDSAVYLCASSSMVGAEQYFGPGTRLTVT.

The CDR3 loop reads CAISPDRGYSYEQYF. For the CDR3, the DNA is TGTGCCATCAGCCCCGACAGGGGGTATTCCTACGAGCAGTACTTC. The V call is TRBV10-3, the J call TRBJ2-7, with TRBD1 matching over 9 bases. Germline CDR1 reads ENHRY; CDR2 reads SYGVKD. The CDR3 sequence is 15 residues long. Trimming took 6 bases from V and 1 from J; bases not matched to a gene: 7.

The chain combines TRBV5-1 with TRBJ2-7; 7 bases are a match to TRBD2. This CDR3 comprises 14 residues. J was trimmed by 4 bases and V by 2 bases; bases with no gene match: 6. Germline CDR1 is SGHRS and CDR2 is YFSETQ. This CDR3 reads CASSFSMGGYEQYF. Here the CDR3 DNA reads TGCGCCAGCAGCTTTTCGATGGGAGGGTACGAGCAGTACTTC.

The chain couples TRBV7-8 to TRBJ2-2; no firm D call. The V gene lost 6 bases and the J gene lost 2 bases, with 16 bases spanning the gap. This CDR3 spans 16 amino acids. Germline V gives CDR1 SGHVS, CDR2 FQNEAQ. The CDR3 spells CASRVTPLVNTGELFF. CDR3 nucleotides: TGTGCCAGCAGGGTAACGCCTCTAGTTAACACCGGGGAGCTGTTTTTT.